One TCR beta chain is described in this entry. The sample comes from a study of human T cells and chemical hapten exposure. TCRdb used MiXCR to reprocess the 5' RACE reads, holding one entry per CDR3 protein. The table lists 110,000 or so distinct CDR3 sequences, approximately 19% of them singletons. Total RNA was extracted from unfractionated whole blood. The clonotype comes from a human donor in good health.

CDR3: CSSRGGLNTEAFF. In DNA, the CDR3 is TGCAGCTCCCGCGGGGGATTGAACACTGAAGCTTTCTTT. The chain combines TRBV29-1 with TRBJ1-1, with D possibly matching TRBD1 (5 bases). Germline V gene lookup returns CDR1 SQVTM and CDR2 ANQGSEA. This CDR3 is 13 amino acids long. Trimming removed 8 bases from V and 0 bases from J, with 13 bases in between. Full variable domain (remainder filled in from reference TRBV29-1 and TRBJ1-1): SAVISQKPSRDICQRGTSLTIQCQVDSQVTMMFWYRQQPGQSLTLIATANQGSEATYESGFVIDKFPISRPNLTFSTLTVSNMSPEDSSIYLCSSRGGLNTEAFFGQGTRLTVV.